Reported below is one T cell receptor beta chain. Germline CDR1 SGHNT, CDR2 YENEEA. The CDR3 extends over 15 amino acids. Trimming cost V 0 bases and J 4 bases, with 13 bases left between them. TCRdb keeps only in-frame clones here, not all; method: immunoSEQ multiplex PCR. The data show 140,000 to 150,000 clones, 65% to 90% seen once. The data were obtained in a study of blood T cell repertoires in COVID-19. The overall study: Donors in the United States, Italy and Spain gave samples during acute or convalescent COVID-19. PBMCs, B-cell-depleted T cells, or T cells provided the cDNA or gDNA that made up the material.

The TCR originated in a man aged 55 to 69 with active or convalescent COVID-19. What was sequenced was peripheral blood. The gene calls are TRBV11-3 and TRBJ2-7; TRBD1 is a possible D gene (6 bases). In DNA form, the CDR3 reads TGTGCCAGCAGCTTAGATATCTGGGGGCAGTACGAGCAGTACTTC. This sequence encodes CASSLDIWGQYEQYF. The full variable domain, completed using reference TRBV11-3 and TRBJ2-7, is EAGVVQSPRYKIIEKKQPVAFWCNPISGHNTLYWYLQNLGQGPELLIRYENEEAVDDSQLPKDRFSAERLKGVDSTLKIQPAELGDSAVYLCASSLDIWGQYEQYFGPGTRLTVT.